The entry below gives a single TCR beta chain sequence along with its context. Its specificity is not known. The sample comes from a study of T cells in localized non-small cell lung cancer. Study outcomes and limitations: Adjacent lung exhibited a median of 57 among the 100 most abundant tumor clones. Sequencing was limited to one tumor region, leaving the possibility of heterogeneity open. The highest T cell clonality was in uninvolved adjacent lung, above tumor. Those with higher blood T cell density had longer overall survival.

Assay: immunoSEQ multiplex PCR; the TCRdb copy retains only in-frame clones and omits some. This repertoire shows tens of thousands of clones, about 88% found once; its top ten account for approximately 3.4%. This material consisted of peripheral blood, taken before any cancer treatment. The clonotype was recovered from a man aged 18 to 49 with stage I lung adenocarcinoma.

CDR3 DNA: TGTGCCAGCAGACAGGGACAGGACTATGGCTACACCTTC. Protein: CASRQGQDYGYTF. The chain has TRBV28 and TRBJ1-2; 8 nucleotides line up with TRBD1. The V segment lost 6 bases and the J segment 3 bases; nucleotides outside the gene matches: 3. CDR3 length equals 13 residues. Germline CDR1 reads MDHEN; CDR2 reads SYDVKM.